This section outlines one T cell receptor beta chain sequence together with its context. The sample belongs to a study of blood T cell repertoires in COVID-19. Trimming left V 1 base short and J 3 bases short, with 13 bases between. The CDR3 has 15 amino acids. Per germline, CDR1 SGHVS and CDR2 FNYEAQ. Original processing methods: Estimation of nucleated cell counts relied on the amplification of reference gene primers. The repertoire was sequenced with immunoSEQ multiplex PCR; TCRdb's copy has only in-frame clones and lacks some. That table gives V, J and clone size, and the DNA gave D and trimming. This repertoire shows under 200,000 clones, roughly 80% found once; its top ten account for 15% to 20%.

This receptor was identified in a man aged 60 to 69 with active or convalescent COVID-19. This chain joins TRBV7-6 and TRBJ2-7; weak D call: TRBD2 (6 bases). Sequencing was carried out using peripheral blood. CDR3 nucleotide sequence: TGTGCCAGCAGCTTAGTGGCGGGACCCGTCTACGAGCAGTACTTC. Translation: CASSLVAGPVYEQYF.